This T cell receptor (beta chain) emerged from a study of T cell responses to AZD1222 COVID-19 vaccine. Overall study findings and caveats: Across the whole spike, CD4 TCRs peaked at regions 160-218 and 743-854. Baseline antibody screening turned up just a handful of seropositive AZD1222 recipients.

Unmatched junction bases numbered 5, after V lost 5 bases and J lost 5 bases. The CDR3 totals 14 residues. Germline assignment: CDR1 MDHEN and CDR2 SYDVKM. The data were produced by immunoSEQ multiplex PCR, yet TCRdb's version contains in-frame clones alone and is incomplete. The sample lists approximately 200,000 clones, roughly 93% seen once, with roughly 10% in the top ten. Remarks on this clone: Its specificity is not known.

This TCR was recovered from an adult in good health. The V gene is TRBV28, the J gene TRBJ2-1; 8 positions agree with TRBD1. This material consisted of peripheral blood, taken on day 0 of AZD1222 vaccination. For the CDR3, the DNA is TGTGCCAGCAGTAGACTGGACAGGGACAATGAGCAGTTCTTC. Protein: CASSRLDRDNEQFF.